This TCR beta chain derives from a study of CD8 T cells in ankylosing spondylitis. Study findings and constraints: Roughly eight highly homologous variants made up a TCR beta motif that seemed to typify ankylosing spondylitis blood. Significantly higher representation of disease-linked clones was reported for matched ankylosing spondylitis synovial fluid. Those disease-linked clones were CD8+; they were also relatively rare in peripheral blood. Earlier reports found some motif variants in synovial fluid and blood in reactive arthritis.

The length of the CDR3 is 16 residues. Germline lookup yields CDR1 MNHNS and CDR2 SASEGT. The V end lost 7 bases, the J end lost 4 bases, and 20 bases lay between the germline ends. 5'-RACE, quantitative and with molecular barcodes, yielded the TCR beta libraries. MiXCR, applied by TCRdb to the 5' RACE reads, yields one record per CDR3 protein. The sample has over 400,000 distinct CDR3 sequences; 25% to 30% are singletons. This clonotype occurred a few times. Its antigen is as yet unknown. This clonotype was obtained from a male donor with ankylosing spondylitis. The sequenced material came from blood, either unsorted or a sorted T cell fraction (not recorded which). The chain couples TRBV6-1 to TRBJ2-1; perhaps TRBD2 as D (5 bases). This CDR3 reads CASKVGVGVSYNEQFF. CDR3 bases: TGTGCCAGCAAGGTGGGAGTGGGAGTGAGTTACAATGAGCAGTTCTTC.